This entry lists 5 T cell receptor beta chains sequenced from one sample in a study of cytomegalovirus exposure and HLA in healthy donors. The PCR contained 60 Vbeta and 13 Jbeta primers. Sequencing used immunoSEQ multiplex PCR; TCRdb keeps in-frame clones, though not all of them. The sample lists around 67,000 clones, roughly 69% occurring once. Sequenced material: PBMCs. The receptor source for this set is a woman between 50 and 59 years old in good health and CMV-seronegative.

This clone was seen a few times. This chain uses TRBV7-2 with TRBJ2-7, with 11 bases aligning to TRBD2. There are 14 residues in the CDR3. V gave up 5 bases and J gave up 6 bases; unmatched junction bases: 6. Germline CDR1 reads SGHTA; CDR2 reads FQGNSA. The CDR3 DNA follows: TGTGCCAGCAGCATGACTAGCGGGACGGGCGAGCAGTACTTC. Its protein product is CASSMTSGTGEQYF.

J is TRBJ2-7 and V is TRBV9; 8 positions match TRBD2. V was clipped by 3 bases and J by 5 bases; unmatched bases: 7. CDR1 is SGDLS, CDR2 YYNGEE, per germline. This CDR3 has 14 residues. The CDR3 sequence: CASSDLAGTDEQYF. CDR3 bases: TGTGCCAGCAGCGACTTAGCGGGAACGGACGAGCAGTACTTC. Variable domain in full (rest from reference TRBV9 and TRBJ2-7): DSGVTQTPKHLITATGQRVTLRCSPRSGDLSVYWYQQSLDQGLQFLIQYYNGEERAKGNILERFSAQQFPDLHSELNLSSLELGDSALYFCASSDLAGTDEQYFGPGTRLTVT.

The V call is TRBV7-3, the J call TRBJ2-3, with D possibly being TRBD2 (5 bases). Germline V gene sequence: CDR1 SGHTA, CDR2 FQGTGA. V was shortened by 2 bases and J by 0 bases, with 9 bases between the two germline ends. This CDR3 is 15 amino acids long. The CDR3 is CASSLDYDSTDTQYF. CDR3 coding DNA: TGTGCCAGCAGCTTAGACTACGATAGCACAGATACGCAGTATTTT.

The CDR3, as DNA: TGTGCCAGTTCCCGGGACACTAACACCGGGGAGCTGTTTTTT. Translating it yields CASSRDTNTGELFF. The chain links TRBV2 to TRBJ2-2, with D possibly matching TRBD1 (6 bases). Trimming cost V 9 bases and J 2 bases, with 13 bases left between them. This CDR3 region has 14 residues. CDR1 is SNHLY, CDR2 FYNNEI, per germline.

The V call is TRBV19, the J call TRBJ2-1; possible D gene TRBD1, 5 bases. Deletions cut 4 bases from V and 1 base from J, with 11 bases between. Germline V lookup: CDR1 LNHDA, CDR2 SQIVND (reference sequence). The CDR3 extends over 15 amino acids. The DNA for the CDR3 is TGTGCCAGTAGTAACCAGGGTTGGTCCTACAATGAGCAGTTCTTC. Encoded protein: CASSNQGWSYNEQFF.